A single sample gave rise to the 17 T cell receptor beta chains below, sequenced in a study of control samples from healthy donors and cancer patients. TCRdb's table, derived via immunoSEQ multiplex PCR, lists solely in-frame clones and lacks some. The sample has some 150,000 clones; about 94% are singletons. Sequencing was done on a sample of blood. The receptors stem from a man aged 50 to 60 in good health.

This chain links TRBV11-2 with TRBJ2-4, with a tentative D call TRBD2 (7 bases). CDR1 is SGHAT, CDR2 FQNNGV, per germline. Trimming removed 8 bases from V and 3 bases from J, with 20 bases in between. This CDR3 region has 16 residues. For the CDR3, the DNA is TGTGCCAGCGCAGGGGATAGCGGGTTTGGCAAAAACATTCAGTACTTC. This translates into CASAGDSGFGKNIQYF.

In DNA, the CDR3 is TGTGCCACGGGCTGGACGGATAGCTCTGGAAACACCATATATTTT. This encodes CATGWTDSSGNTIYF. V is TRBV10-3 and J is TRBJ1-3; D is ambiguous. The germline V gene has CDR1 ENHRY and CDR2 SYGVKD. The ends were cut back, 10 bases at V and 0 bases at J, with 16 bases in the middle. There are 15 residues in the CDR3.

The rearrangement links TRBV29-1 to TRBJ1-2; 7 bases fit TRBD1. The CDR3 totals 13 residues. J gave up 4 bases and V 5 bases, and 7 bases lay outside the gene matches. The germline gives CDR1 SQVTM, CDR2 ANQGSEA. CDR3 bases: TGCAGCGTTCCGACAGGGACCGGCTATGGCTACACCTTC. This sequence encodes CSVPTGTGYGYTF.

This rearrangement joins TRBV28 to TRBJ2-3; the D gene is possibly TRBD2 (6 bases). In germline, CDR1 is MDHEN, CDR2 SYDVKM. The V end lost 4 bases, the J end lost 6 bases, and 8 bases lay between the germline ends. The CDR3 consists of 12 residues. This CDR3 is CASSWGEDTQYF. Written as DNA, the CDR3 is TGTGCCAGCAGTTGGGGGGAGGATACGCAGTATTTT.

CDR3 nucleotides: TGTGCCAGTTGGGCAGTTCAAACGAGCAATCAGCCCCAGCATTTT. This gives the protein CASWAVQTSNQPQHF. The genes are TRBV19 and TRBJ1-5; D call uncertain. The germline V and J ends were trimmed by 8 bases and 1 base, with 15 bases remaining between them. The germline V gene encodes CDR1 LNHDA and CDR2 SQIVND (reference sequence). The CDR3 loop spans 15 amino acids.

The gene calls are TRBV6-5 and TRBJ1-6; 7 bases are shared with TRBD1. The trim removed 11 bases at V and 7 bases at J, leaving 8 bases unmatched. Germline V gene sequence: CDR1 MNHEY, CDR2 SVGAGI. The CDR3 length is 13 residues. CDR3 in amino acids: CAGRDSVNSPLHF. The CDR3 DNA follows: TGTGCCGGCCGGGACAGCGTCAATTCACCCCTCCACTTT.

The chain carries TRBV5-1 and TRBJ2-1; perhaps TRBD1 as D (6 bases). Germline V gene sequence: CDR1 SGHRS, CDR2 YFSETQ. The length of the CDR3 is 14 residues. V was clipped by 3 bases and J by 3 bases, with 10 bases between them. The CDR3 nucleotides read TGCGCCAGCAGCTCAGGGGAATTCTACAATGAGCAGTTCTTC. It codes for CASSSGEFYNEQFF.

The chain joins TRBV27 to TRBJ1-2; 7 nucleotides align to TRBD1. With V trimmed by 5 bases and J by 2 bases, 8 bases remained unmatched. Germline V gives CDR1 MNHEY, CDR2 SMNVEV (reference sequence). The CDR3 loop spans 15 amino acids. CDR3 protein: CASSLTGTANYGYTF. Here the CDR3 DNA reads TGTGCCAGCAGTCTTACCGGGACAGCAAACTATGGCTACACCTTC.

The rearrangement joins TRBV4-1 to TRBJ2-1, with a tentative D call TRBD1 (6 bases). This CDR3 comprises 18 residues. Trimming took 3 bases from V and 9 from J, leaving 27 bases between them. Looked up from germline, CDR1 is MGHRA and CDR2 is YSYEKL. The CDR3 region has the DNA TGCGCCAGCAGCCAGGCAGGGGCGGGCAGCGAGTCGCCCGGTGAGCAGTTCTTC. Protein product: CASSQAGAGSESPGEQFF.

This chain uses TRBV28 with TRBJ1-6; D uncertain. The CDR3 has 14 amino acids. The V gene lost 8 bases and the J gene lost 4 bases, with 12 bases spanning the gap. Germline values: CDR1 MDHEN, CDR2 SYDVKM. The CDR3 reads CASRRNPYNSPLHF. Written as DNA, the CDR3 is TGTGCCAGCCGCCGTAACCCTTATAATTCACCCCTCCACTTT.

The chain has TRBV5-1 and TRBJ2-3; D is ambiguous. CDR1 and CDR2 (germline): SGHRS, YFSETQ. This CDR3 comprises 13 residues. Deletions cut 0 bases from V and 1 base from J, with 3 bases between. CDR3 sequence reads: CASSLVGTDTQYF. CDR3 nucleotide sequence: TGCGCCAGCAGCTTGGTTGGCACAGATACGCAGTATTTT.

The rearrangement joins TRBV20-1 to TRBJ2-3; D unclear. Germline lookup yields CDR1 DFQATT and CDR2 SNEGSKA (reference sequence). V was pared by 3 bases and J by 3 bases, with 10 bases between. The length of the CDR3 is 13 residues. The chain's CDR3 is CSASGFGTDTQYF. The CDR3 region has the DNA TGCAGTGCTAGTGGGTTCGGAACAGATACGCAGTATTTT.

The V gene is TRBV28, the J gene TRBJ2-7; D perhaps matches TRBD1 (5 bases). The CDR3 runs to 14 residues. V was clipped by 7 bases and J by 4 bases, with 17 bases between them. Germline V gene lookup returns CDR1 MDHEN and CDR2 SYDVKM. DNA for the CDR3: TGTGCCAGCACCATGGGGCTATCCGGATACGAGCAGTACTTC. Residues: CASTMGLSGYEQYF.

The rearrangement joins TRBV4-1 to TRBJ2-4; D remains ambiguous. The CDR3 runs to 16 residues. Germline loops: CDR1 MGHRA, CDR2 YSYEKL. Trimming shortened V by 4 bases and J by 0 bases, and 13 bases separated the two germline ends. The CDR3 protein is CASSPRATLAKNIQYF. The DNA for the CDR3 is TGCGCCAGCAGCCCTCGGGCCACCCTAGCCAAAAACATTCAGTACTTC.

The V call is TRBV4-2, the J call TRBJ2-7, with 10 bases aligning to TRBD2. With 4 bases clipped from V and 7 bases from J, the junction kept 4 bases outside the gene matches. The CDR3 sequence is 13 residues long. Germline loops: CDR1 LGHNA, CDR2 YNFKEQ. This chain's CDR3 is CASSRLAGGEQYF. CDR3 DNA: TGTGCCAGCAGCCGGTTAGCGGGGGGTGAGCAGTACTTC.

The J gene is TRBJ1-4, the V gene TRBV6-5, with a weak D call TRBD1 (5 bases). V lost 6 bases, J lost 4 bases, and 9 bases lay in between. Germline V gene lookup returns CDR1 MNHEY and CDR2 SVGAGI. CDR3 length: 13 residues. The CDR3 DNA reads TGTGCCAGCAGGAGGGACGGTAATGAAAAACTGTTTTTT. Its translation: CASRRDGNEKLFF.

The chain recombines TRBV19 with TRBJ2-7; TRBD1 aligns across 8 bases. The V gene end was trimmed by 5 bases and the J gene end by 2 bases; junction bases not matched to a gene: 5. Germline V gene lookup returns CDR1 LNHDA and CDR2 SQIVND (reference sequence). CDR3 length: 14 amino acids. The CDR3 reads CASSEDRAAYEQYF. CDR3 nucleotides: TGTGCCAGTAGTGAGGACAGGGCCGCCTACGAGCAGTACTTC.